The clone carrying this TCR beta chain was counted a few times. The authors amplified TCR beta CDR3 regions from RNA transcripts. Following a first-round RT-PCR that used HTBI primers, a second-round multiplex PCR was carried out. MiXCR, run by TCRdb on the multiplex PCR reads, gives a single entry per CDR3 protein. The sample carries 500,000 to 600,000 distinct CDR3 sequences, approximately 37% recorded once. These data are taken from a study of Graves' ophthalmopathy and Graves' hyperthyroidism. V lost 7 bases and J 0 bases, leaving 12 bases between the germline ends. This CDR3 region has 15 residues. Aged 18 to 65, the patients with hyperthyroidism had under 2 months' duration and were newly diagnosed. A diagnosis was made from clinical symptoms together with serum thyroxine, TRAb, thyroid ultrasound and orbital computed tomography.

The chain has TRBV12-3 or TRBV12-4 and TRBJ2-2; D is unclear. This TCR derives from an adult man with Graves' hyperthyroidism. Sequenced sample: peripheral blood or thyroid tissue (not recorded which). CDR3 in amino acids: CASTFPSSNTGELFF. The CDR3 DNA reads TGTGCCAGCACTTTTCCCAGCTCGAACACCGGGGAGCTGTTTTTT.